One T cell receptor (beta chain) is described in this entry. Its antigen is undetermined. Sequencing was at deep level. Profiled with immunoSEQ multiplex PCR; TCRdb holds only in-frame clones, not every one. The repertoire has roughly 380,000 clones, around 96% of them found once; the top ten carry around 0.32%. The data were obtained in a study of shared clonotypes between healthy human individuals. Study-level results: In general, naive subsets displayed greater estimated richness than memory subsets did.

This CDR3 is built from 12 residues. The germline CDR1 and CDR2 sequences are SGHNT and YYREEE (reference sequence). V lost 5 bases, J lost 0 bases, and 2 bases lay in between. The V call is TRBV5-4, the J call TRBJ2-2; D unclear. The sample was memory CD8+ T cells sorted from blood. The subset here: CD45RO+ cells pooled with CCR7-negative TemRA cells. The clonotype was recovered from a young man in good health. The CDR3 region has the DNA TGTGCCAGCAGGACGAACACCGGGGAGCTGTTTTTT. Its translation is CASRTNTGELFF.